Listed here are 9 T cell receptor beta chains from one sample, sequenced in a study of long-term antiretroviral therapy in people with HIV. At the survey level, the v3.0 immunoSEQ assay was run. Here immunoSEQ multiplex PCR was the method, and the copy in TCRdb shows in-frame clones only, minus some. The top ten hold 4.3% of the sample, which has around 20,000 clones, roughly 80% seen once. This specimen consisted of unsorted PBMCs, obtained 5.9 years after starting antiretroviral therapy. The receptors were gathered from a man aged 25 to 45 with HIV.

This chain connects TRBV10-3 to TRBJ2-2; TRBD2 is a possible D gene (5 bases). The CDR3 totals 13 residues. V shed 5 bases and J shed 7 bases, with 11 bases lying between them. Germline lookup yields CDR1 ENHRY and CDR2 SYGVKD. The CDR3 loop is CAISKGEGGELFF. The CDR3 region has the DNA TGTGCCATCAGTAAAGGAGAGGGCGGGGAGCTGTTTTTT.

V gene TRBV7-9 combines with J gene TRBJ1-1; 7 nucleotides line up with TRBD1. CDR3 length equals 15 residues. Losses at the gene ends were 8 bases for V and 1 base for J; bases not matched to a gene: 10. Germline CDR1 and CDR2: SEHNR and FQNEAQ (reference sequence). The CDR3 spells CASEGQTTPNTEAFF. CDR3 bases: TGTGCCAGCGAGGGACAGACTACCCCGAACACTGAAGCTTTCTTT.

This sequence joins TRBV11-2 and TRBJ2-3; a weak D match, TRBD1 (7 bases). Germline CDR1 reads SGHAT; CDR2 reads FQNNGV. The germline V and J ends were trimmed by 4 bases and 5 bases, with 19 bases remaining between them. The CDR3 length is 16 residues. This CDR3 reads CASSSPQTGREDTQYF. CDR3 bases: TGTGCCAGCAGCTCTCCCCAGACAGGGCGGGAAGATACGCAGTATTTT.

This clone showed up just once. The chain combines TRBV18 with TRBJ2-7; TRBD1 aligns across 7 bases. Per germline, CDR1 KGHSH and CDR2 LQKENI. This CDR3 contains 15 residues. Germline trimming cut 6 bases from V and 2 bases from J; bases unmatched to any gene: 10. CDR3 bases: TGTGCCAGCTCCTTTACCGGGACAGAGGCCTACGAGCAGTACTTC. It codes for CASSFTGTEAYEQYF. The full variable domain, completed using reference TRBV18 and TRBJ2-7, is NAGVMQNPRHLVRRRGQEARLRCSPMKGHSHVYWYRQLPEEGLKFMVYLQKENIIDESGMPKERFSAEFPKEGPSILRIQQVVRGDSAAYFCASSFTGTEAYEQYFGPGTRLTVT.

The V gene is TRBV18, the J gene TRBJ2-7; TRBD2 might be the D (5 bases). The V gene's germline CDR1 is KGHSH and CDR2 LQKENI. The CDR3 spans 16 residues. V dropped 6 bases and J dropped 3 bases, with 21 bases sitting between them. CDR3 in amino acids: CASSLGSRGGLYEQYF. The CDR3 DNA is TGTGCCAGCTCCCTCGGGTCTCGAGGCGGACTCTACGAGCAGTACTTC.

The chain uses TRBV14 and TRBJ1-1; 7 bases are shared with TRBD1. Germline V CDR1 and CDR2: SGHDN, FVKESK. The length of the CDR3 is 15 residues. V dropped 4 bases and J dropped 1; count of bases not matched to a gene: 6. The CDR3 coding sequence is TGTGCCAGCAGCCCACAGGGGTTGGGGAACACTGAAGCTTTCTTT. Its translation: CASSPQGLGNTEAFF.

The chain couples TRBV5-1 to TRBJ2-1; TRBD1 is a possible D gene (5 bases). The CDR3 covers 12 residues. Germline V CDR1 and CDR2: SGHRS, YFSETQ. V was cut by 2 bases and J by 12 bases, with 12 bases left in between. CDR3 protein: CASSLPTASQFF. The CDR3 DNA follows: TGCGCCAGCAGCTTACCGACAGCCTCGCAGTTCTTC.

This clone was seen once. The chain is built from TRBV7-6 and TRBJ2-7; TRBD2 might be the D (5 bases). The CDR3 totals 16 residues. Trimming removed 5 bases at V and 3 bases at J, with 20 bases between. Germline CDR1 SGHVS, CDR2 FNYEAQ. CDR3 DNA: TGTGCCAGCAGCCCCATTCGGGGTAGCACACACTACGAGCAGTACTTC. It yields the protein CASSPIRGSTHYEQYF.

This chain joins TRBV7-2 and TRBJ2-1; either TRBD1 or TRBD2 may fit D (6 bases each). Germline V gives CDR1 SGHTA, CDR2 FQGNSA. The CDR3 contains 16 residues. The V and J ends lost 5 bases and 4 bases respectively, with 18 bases between them. CDR3: CASSGPGGASYNEQFF. CDR3 sequence (DNA): TGTGCCAGCAGCGGTCCCGGGGGCGCGAGTTACAATGAGCAGTTCTTC.